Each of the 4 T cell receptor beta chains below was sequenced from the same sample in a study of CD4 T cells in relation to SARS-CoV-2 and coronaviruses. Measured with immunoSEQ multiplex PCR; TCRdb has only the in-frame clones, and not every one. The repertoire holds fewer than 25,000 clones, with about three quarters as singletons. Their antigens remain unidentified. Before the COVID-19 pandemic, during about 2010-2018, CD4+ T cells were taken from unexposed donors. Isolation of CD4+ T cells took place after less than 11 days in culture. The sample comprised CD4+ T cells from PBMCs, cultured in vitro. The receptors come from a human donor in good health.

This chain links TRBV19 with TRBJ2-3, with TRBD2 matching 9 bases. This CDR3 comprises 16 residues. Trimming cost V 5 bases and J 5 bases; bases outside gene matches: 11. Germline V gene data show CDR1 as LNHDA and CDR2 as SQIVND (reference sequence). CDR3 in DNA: TGTGCCAGTAGTCCAACCGGGACTAGCCGAGGAGATACGCAGTATTTT. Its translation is CASSPTGTSRGDTQYF. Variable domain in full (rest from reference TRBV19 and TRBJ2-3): DGGITQSPKYLFRKEGQNVTLSCEQNLNHDAMYWYRQDPGQGLRLIYYSQIVNDFQKGDIAEGYSVSREKKESFPLTVTSAQKNPTAFYLCASSPTGTSRGDTQYFGPGTRLTVL.

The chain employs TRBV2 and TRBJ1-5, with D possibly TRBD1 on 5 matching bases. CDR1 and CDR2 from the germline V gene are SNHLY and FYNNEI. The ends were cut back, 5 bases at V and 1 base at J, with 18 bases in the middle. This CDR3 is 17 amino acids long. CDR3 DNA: TGTGCCAGCAGTAAAAGAGGGGAGGGTGTGAGCAATCAGCCCCAGCATTTT. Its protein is CASSKRGEGVSNQPQHF.

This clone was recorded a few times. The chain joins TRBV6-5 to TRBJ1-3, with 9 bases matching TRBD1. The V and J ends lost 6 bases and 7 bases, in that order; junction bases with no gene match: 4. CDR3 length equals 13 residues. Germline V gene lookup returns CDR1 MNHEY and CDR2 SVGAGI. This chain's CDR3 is CASRDRGGNTIYF. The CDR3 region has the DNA TGTGCCAGCAGGGACAGGGGAGGTAACACCATATATTTT.

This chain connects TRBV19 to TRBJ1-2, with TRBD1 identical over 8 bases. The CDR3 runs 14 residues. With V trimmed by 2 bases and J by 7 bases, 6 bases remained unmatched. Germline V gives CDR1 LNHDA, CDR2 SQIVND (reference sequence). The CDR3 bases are TGTGCCAGTAGTATAACCAGGGGGCAGGGTGGCTACACCTTC. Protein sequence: CASSITRGQGGYTF.